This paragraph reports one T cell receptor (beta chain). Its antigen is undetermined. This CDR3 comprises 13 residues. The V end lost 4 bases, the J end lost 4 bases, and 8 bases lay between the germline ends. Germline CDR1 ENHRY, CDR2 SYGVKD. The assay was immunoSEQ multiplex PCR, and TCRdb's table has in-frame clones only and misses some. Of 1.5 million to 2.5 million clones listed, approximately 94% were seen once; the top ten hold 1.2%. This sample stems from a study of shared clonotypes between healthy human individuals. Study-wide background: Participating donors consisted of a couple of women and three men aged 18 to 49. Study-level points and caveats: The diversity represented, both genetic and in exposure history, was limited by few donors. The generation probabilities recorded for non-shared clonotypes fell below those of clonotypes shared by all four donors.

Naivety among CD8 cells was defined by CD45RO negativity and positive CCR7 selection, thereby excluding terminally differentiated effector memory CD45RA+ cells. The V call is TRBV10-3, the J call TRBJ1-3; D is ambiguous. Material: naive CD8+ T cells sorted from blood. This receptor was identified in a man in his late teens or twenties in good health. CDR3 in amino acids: CAISVEAGNTIYF. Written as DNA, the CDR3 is TGTGCCATCAGTGTCGAAGCCGGAAACACCATATATTTT.